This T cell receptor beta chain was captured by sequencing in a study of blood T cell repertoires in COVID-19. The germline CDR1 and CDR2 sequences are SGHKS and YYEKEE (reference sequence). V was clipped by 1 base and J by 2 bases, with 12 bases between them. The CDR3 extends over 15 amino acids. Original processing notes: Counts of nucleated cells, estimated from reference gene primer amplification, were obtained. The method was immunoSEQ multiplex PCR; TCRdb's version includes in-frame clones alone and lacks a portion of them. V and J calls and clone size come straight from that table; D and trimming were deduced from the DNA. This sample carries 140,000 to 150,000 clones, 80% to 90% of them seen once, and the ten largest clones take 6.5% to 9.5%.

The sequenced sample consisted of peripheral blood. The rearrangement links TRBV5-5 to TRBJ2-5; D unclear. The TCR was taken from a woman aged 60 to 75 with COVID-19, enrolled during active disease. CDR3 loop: CASSLQLHNQETQYF. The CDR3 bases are TGTGCCAGCAGCTTGCAGTTGCATAATCAAGAGACCCAGTACTTC.